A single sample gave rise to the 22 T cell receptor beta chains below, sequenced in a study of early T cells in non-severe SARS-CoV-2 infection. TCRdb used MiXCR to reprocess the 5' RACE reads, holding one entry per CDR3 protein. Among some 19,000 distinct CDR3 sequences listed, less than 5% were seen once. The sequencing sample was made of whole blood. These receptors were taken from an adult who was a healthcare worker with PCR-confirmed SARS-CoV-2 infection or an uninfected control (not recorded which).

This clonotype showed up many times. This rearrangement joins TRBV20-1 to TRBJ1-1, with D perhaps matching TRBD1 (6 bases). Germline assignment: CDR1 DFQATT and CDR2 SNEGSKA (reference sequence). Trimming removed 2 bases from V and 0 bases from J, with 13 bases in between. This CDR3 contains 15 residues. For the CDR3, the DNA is TGCAGTGCTAGACCCGCGGGGGCCATGAACACTGAAGCTTTCTTT. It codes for CSARPAGAMNTEAFF.

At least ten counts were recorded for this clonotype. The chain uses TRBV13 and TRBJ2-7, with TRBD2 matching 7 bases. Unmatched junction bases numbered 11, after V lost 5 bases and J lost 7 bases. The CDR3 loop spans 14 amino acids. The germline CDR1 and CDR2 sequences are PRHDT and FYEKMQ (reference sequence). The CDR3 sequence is CASSPRDYQGEQYF. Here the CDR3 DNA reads TGTGCCAGCAGCCCCAGGGACTACCAAGGGGAGCAGTACTTC.

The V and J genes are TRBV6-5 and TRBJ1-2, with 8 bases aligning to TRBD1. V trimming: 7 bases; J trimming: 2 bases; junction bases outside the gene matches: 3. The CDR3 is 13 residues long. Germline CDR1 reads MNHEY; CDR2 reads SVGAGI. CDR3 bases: TGTGCCAGCACAGGGGGCGGGAACTATGGCTACACCTTC. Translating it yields CASTGGGNYGYTF.

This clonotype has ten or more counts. The CDR3 coding sequence is TGTGCCAGCAGTGACAGGGGATCATGGGACACCGGGGAGCTGTTTTTT. Amino acid sequence: CASSDRGSWDTGELFF. This chain uses TRBV11-3 with TRBJ2-2; 8 nucleotides line up with TRBD1. The germline gives CDR1 SGHNT, CDR2 YENEEA. This CDR3 is 16 amino acids long. Trimming took 6 bases from V and 3 from J; bases not matched to a gene: 9.

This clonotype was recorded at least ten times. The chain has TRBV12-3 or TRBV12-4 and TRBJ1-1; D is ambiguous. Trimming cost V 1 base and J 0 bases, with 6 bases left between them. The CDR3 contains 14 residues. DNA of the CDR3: TGTGCCAGCAGTTTAGGCACCTTGAACACTGAAGCTTTCTTT. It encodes CASSLGTLNTEAFF.

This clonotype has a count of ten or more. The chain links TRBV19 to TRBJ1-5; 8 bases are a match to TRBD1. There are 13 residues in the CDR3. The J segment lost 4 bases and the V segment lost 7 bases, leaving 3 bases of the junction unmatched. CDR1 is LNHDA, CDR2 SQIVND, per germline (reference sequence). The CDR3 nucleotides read TGTGCCAGTACTCGGGACAGGAATCAGCCCCAGCATTTT. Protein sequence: CASTRDRNQPQHF.

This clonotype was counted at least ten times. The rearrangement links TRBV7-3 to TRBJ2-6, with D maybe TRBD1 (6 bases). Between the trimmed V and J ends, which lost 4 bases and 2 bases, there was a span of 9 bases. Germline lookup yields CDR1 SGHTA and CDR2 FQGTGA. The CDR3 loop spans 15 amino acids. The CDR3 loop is CASSSSGAGANVLTF. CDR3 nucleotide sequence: TGTGCCAGCAGCTCATCAGGGGCTGGGGCCAACGTCCTGACTTTC.

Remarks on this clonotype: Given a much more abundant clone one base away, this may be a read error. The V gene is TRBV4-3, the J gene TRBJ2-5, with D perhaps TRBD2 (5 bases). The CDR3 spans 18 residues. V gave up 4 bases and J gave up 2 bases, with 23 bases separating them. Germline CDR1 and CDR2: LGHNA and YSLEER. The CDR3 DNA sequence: TGCGCCAGCAGCCTAGATCTACCGGGCACCCTAGCACAAGAGACCCAGTACTTC. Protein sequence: CASSLDLPGTLAQETQYF.

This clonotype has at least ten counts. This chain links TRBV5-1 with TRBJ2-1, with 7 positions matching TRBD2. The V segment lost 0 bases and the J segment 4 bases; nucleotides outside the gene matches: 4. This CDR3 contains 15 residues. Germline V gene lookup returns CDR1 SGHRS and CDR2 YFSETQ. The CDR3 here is CASSLAAGVYNEQFF. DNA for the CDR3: TGCGCCAGCAGCTTGGCGGCGGGGGTTTACAATGAGCAGTTCTTC.

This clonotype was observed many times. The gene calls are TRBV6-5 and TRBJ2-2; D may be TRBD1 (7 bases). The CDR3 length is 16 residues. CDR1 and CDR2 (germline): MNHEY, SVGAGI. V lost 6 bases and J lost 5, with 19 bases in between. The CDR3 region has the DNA TGTGCCAGCAGCCTTAAGGGGGCTAGCGAAACCGGGGAGCTGTTTTTT. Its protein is CASSLKGASETGELFF.

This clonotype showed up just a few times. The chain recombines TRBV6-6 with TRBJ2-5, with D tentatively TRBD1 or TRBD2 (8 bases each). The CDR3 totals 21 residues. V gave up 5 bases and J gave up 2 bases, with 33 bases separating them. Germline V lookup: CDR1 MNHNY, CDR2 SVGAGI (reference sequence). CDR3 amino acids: CASSEMGTGRLLAGPQETQYF. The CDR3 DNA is TGTGCCAGCAGTGAAATGGGGACAGGAAGGTTGTTAGCGGGGCCTCAAGAGACCCAGTACTTC.

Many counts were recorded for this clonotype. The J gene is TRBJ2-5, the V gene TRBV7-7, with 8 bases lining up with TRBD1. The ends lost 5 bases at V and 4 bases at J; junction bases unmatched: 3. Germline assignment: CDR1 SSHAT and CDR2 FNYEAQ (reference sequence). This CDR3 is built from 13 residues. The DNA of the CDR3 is TGTGCCAGCAGCACGGACAGGGTAGAGACCCAGTACTTC. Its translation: CASSTDRVETQYF. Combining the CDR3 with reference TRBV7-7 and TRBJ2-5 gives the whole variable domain GAGVSQSPRYKVTKRGQDVTLRCDPISSHATLYWYQQALGQGPEFLTYFNYEAQPDKSGLPSDRFSAERPEGSISTLTIQRTEQRDSAMYRCASSTDRVETQYFGPGTRLLVL.

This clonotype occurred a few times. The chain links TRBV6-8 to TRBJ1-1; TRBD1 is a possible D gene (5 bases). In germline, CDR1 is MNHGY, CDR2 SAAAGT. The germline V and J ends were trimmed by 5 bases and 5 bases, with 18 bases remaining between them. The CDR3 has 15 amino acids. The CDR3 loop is CASSRQNTRVTEAFF. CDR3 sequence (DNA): TGTGCCAGCAGTCGCCAAAACACCAGGGTTACTGAAGCTTTCTTT.

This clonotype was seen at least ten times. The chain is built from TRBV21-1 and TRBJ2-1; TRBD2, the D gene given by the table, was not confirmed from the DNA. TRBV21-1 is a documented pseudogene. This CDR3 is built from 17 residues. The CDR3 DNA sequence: TGTGCCAGCAGCAAAAGTAGGGGACTAGCGGGGTACAATGAGCAGTTCTTC. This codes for CASSKSRGLAGYNEQFF.

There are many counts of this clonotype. CDR3 residues: CASSLVKTSGSTDTQYF. Here the CDR3 DNA reads TGTGCCAGCAGCTTGGTTAAGACTAGCGGAAGCACAGATACGCAGTATTTT. The chain has TRBV5-4 and TRBJ2-3, with 9 positions matching TRBD2. J was trimmed by 0 bases and V by 0 bases; bases with no gene match: 5. Germline loops: CDR1 SGHNT, CDR2 YYREEE (reference sequence). The CDR3 is 17 residues long.

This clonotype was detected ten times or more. The CDR3 loop reads CASSQGRFSADTQYF. The CDR3 DNA reads as TGTGCCAGCAGCCAAGGAAGGTTTTCTGCAGATACGCAGTATTTT. J is TRBJ2-3 and V is TRBV3-1; no clear D. V lost 1 base and J lost 4, with 12 bases in between. Germline CDR1 LGHDT, CDR2 YNNKEL (reference sequence). CDR3 size: 15 residues.

The DNA of the CDR3 is TGTGCCAGCAGCTTAAACCCGGGGGGGCGAGATACGCAGTATTTT. Encoded protein: CASSLNPGGRDTQYF. The V and J genes are TRBV7-2 and TRBJ2-3, with 8 nucleotides matching TRBD2. V was pared by 2 bases and J by 5 bases, with 6 bases of the junction left unmatched. The CDR3 runs to 15 residues. CDR1 is SGHTA and CDR2 is FQGNSA in the germline V gene.

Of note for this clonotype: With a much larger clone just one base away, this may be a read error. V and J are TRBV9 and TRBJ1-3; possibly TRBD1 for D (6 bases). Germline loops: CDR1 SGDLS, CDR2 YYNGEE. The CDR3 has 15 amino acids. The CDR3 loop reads CASSVGTTYWDTINF. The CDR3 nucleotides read TGTGCCAGCAGCGTAGGAACCACATACTGGGACACCATAAATTTT. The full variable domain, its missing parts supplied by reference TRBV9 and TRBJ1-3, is DSGVTQTPKHLITATGQRVTLRCSPRSGDLSVYWYQQSLDQGLQFLIQYYNGEERAKGNILERFSAQQFPDLHSELNLSSLELGDSALYFCASSVGTTYWDTINFGEGSWLTVV.

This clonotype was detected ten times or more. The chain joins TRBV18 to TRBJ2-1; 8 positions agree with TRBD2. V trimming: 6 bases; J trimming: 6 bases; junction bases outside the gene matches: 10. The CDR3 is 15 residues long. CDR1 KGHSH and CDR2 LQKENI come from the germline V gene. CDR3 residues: CASSPGTSRGNEQFF. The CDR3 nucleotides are TGTGCCAGCTCCCCCGGGACTAGTCGGGGCAATGAGCAGTTCTTC.

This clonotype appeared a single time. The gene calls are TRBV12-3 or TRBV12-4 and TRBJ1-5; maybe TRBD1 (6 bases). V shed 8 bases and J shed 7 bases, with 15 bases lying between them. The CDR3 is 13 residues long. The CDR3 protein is CASDTGRGQPQHF. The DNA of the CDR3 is TGTGCCAGCGACACAGGGCGCGGACAGCCCCAGCATTTT.

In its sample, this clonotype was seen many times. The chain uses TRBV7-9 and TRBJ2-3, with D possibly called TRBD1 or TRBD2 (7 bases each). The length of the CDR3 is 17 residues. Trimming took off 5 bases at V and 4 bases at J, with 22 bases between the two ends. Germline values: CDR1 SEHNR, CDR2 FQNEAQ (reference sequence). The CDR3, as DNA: TGTGCCAGCAGCCCAGGGGGGGACATCTGGGCCCCAGATACGCAGTATTTT. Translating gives CASSPGGDIWAPDTQYF.

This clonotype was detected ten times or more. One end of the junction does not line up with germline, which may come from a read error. The DNA for the CDR3 is TGTGCTAGCAGCTCTGGGGCGGGTAATGAGCAGTTCTTC. Translated: CASSSGAGNEQFF. The V and J genes are TRBV7-7 and TRBJ2-1; the D call may be TRBD1 or TRBD2 (5 bases each). CDR1 and CDR2 from the germline V gene are SSHAT and FNYEAQ (reference sequence). This CDR3 comprises 13 residues.